These 17 T cell receptor beta chains were all obtained from the same sample, sequenced in a study of a mutant IDH1 vaccine in newly diagnosed glioma. Time point given: week 23, last vaccination. All doses held 300 ug of mutant IDH1 20-mer peptide, with topical imiquimod. Using immunoSEQ multiplex PCR, the repertoire was profiled, and TCRdb retains in-frame clones only, with some absent. Of around 60,000 clones listed, roughly 85% are singletons. No antigen has been identified for these receptors. The sequencing used PBMCs, collected from a glioma patient whose treatment included an IDH1 peptide vaccine. Receptor source: a man aged 25-45 years with glioma.

This chain joins TRBV5-8 and TRBJ1-2; D gene uncertain. V gave up 4 bases and J gave up 2 bases, with 12 bases separating them. Per germline, CDR1 SGHTS and CDR2 YDEGEE. This CDR3 region has 14 residues. The CDR3, as DNA: TGTGCCAGCAGCGAAGTAAGGCGGAACTATGGCTACACCTTC. Protein product: CASSEVRRNYGYTF.

The CDR3 region is CASKEGPYYEQYF. The CDR3 region has the DNA TGTGCCAGCAAGGAGGGTCCCTACTACGAGCAGTACTTC. The rearrangement joins TRBV2 to TRBJ2-7; tentatively, D is TRBD2 (6 bases). CDR3 size: 13 residues. Germline V gene lookup returns CDR1 SNHLY and CDR2 FYNNEI. Trimming took off 7 bases at V and 3 bases at J, with 13 bases between the two ends.

Only a few counts were recorded for this clone. V is TRBV19 and J is TRBJ2-2; possibly TRBD1 for D (6 bases). This CDR3 has 13 amino acids. The germline V and J ends were trimmed by 9 bases and 4 bases, with 12 bases remaining between them. Germline V lookup: CDR1 LNHDA, CDR2 SQIVND (reference sequence). The CDR3 here is CASKTGRTGELFF. The CDR3 DNA follows: TGTGCCAGCAAAACAGGGCGCACCGGGGAGCTGTTTTTT. Supplemented by reference TRBV19 and TRBJ2-2, the full variable domain reads DGGITQSPKYLFRKEGQNVTLSCEQNLNHDAMYWYRQDPGQGLRLIYYSQIVNDFQKGDIAEGYSVSREKKESFPLTVTSAQKNPTAFYLCASKTGRTGELFFGEGSRLTVL.

The chain carries TRBV9 and TRBJ1-1; a possible D gene is TRBD1 (5 bases). Looked up from germline, CDR1 is SGDLS and CDR2 is YYNGEE. Trimming removed 0 bases from V and 0 bases from J, with 24 bases in between. The CDR3 runs to 20 residues. CDR3 coding DNA: TGTGCCAGCAGCGTAGCTGGGGGTGGAAAAGGGGCCGGAATGAACACTGAAGCTTTCTTT. It specifies CASSVAGGGKGAGMNTEAFF.

Of note for this clone: At one of its ends the junction is not consistent with the germline gene, which may arise from a read error. Other nucleotide sequences in the sample specify the same CDR3. The chain combines TRBV2 with TRBJ1-2; possibly TRBD1 for D (5 bases). CDR1 SNHLY and CDR2 FYNNEI come from the germline V gene. This CDR3 is built from 13 residues. CDR3 sequence (DNA): TGTGCTAGCATTGACAGATCTAACTATGGCTACACCTTC. As protein: CASIDRSNYGYTF.

The rearrangement joins TRBV9 to TRBJ1-4; 10 bases fit TRBD1. Germline V gene sequence: CDR1 SGDLS, CDR2 YYNGEE. V trimming: 0 bases; J trimming: 3 bases; junction bases outside the gene matches: 5. The CDR3 spans 17 residues. The CDR3 nucleotides are TGTGCCAGCAGCGTAGAGGGACAGGGGTTGTCTAATGAAAAACTGTTTTTT. Translation gives CASSVEGQGLSNEKLFF.

This chain joins TRBV5-8 and TRBJ1-2, with D unclear. V was cut by 4 bases and J by 4 bases, with 14 bases left in between. CDR3 size: 14 residues. Germline-derived CDR1 and CDR2 are SGHTS and YDEGEE. The CDR3 sequence is CASSRARRSYGYTF. In DNA, the CDR3 is TGTGCCAGCAGCCGGGCCAGAAGGAGCTATGGCTACACCTTC.

V and J are TRBV5-5 and TRBJ2-5, with a possible D match to TRBD2 (5 bases). The CDR3 is 14 residues long. Per the germline V gene, CDR1 is SGHKS and CDR2 is YYEKEE (reference sequence). V was trimmed by 0 bases and J by 2 bases, leaving 8 bases between them. In nucleotides, the CDR3 is TGTGCCAGCAGCTTGGCGGTAGCGCAAGAGACCCAGTACTTC. It codes for CASSLAVAQETQYF. Filled out from reference TRBV5-5 and TRBJ2-5, the complete variable domain reads DAGVTQSPTHLIKTRGQQVTLRCSPISGHKSVSWYQQVLGQGPQFIFQYYEKEERGRGNFPDRFSARQFPNYSSELNVNALLLGDSALYLCASSLAVAQETQYFGPGTRLLVL.

CDR3 region: CASSGTWDTEAFF. CDR3 coding DNA: TGTGCTAGTTCAGGGACGTGGGACACTGAAGCTTTCTTT. The rearrangement joins TRBV12-5 to TRBJ1-1; tentatively, D is TRBD1 (5 bases). The CDR3 has 13 amino acids. Germline lookup yields CDR1 LGHNT and CDR2 FRNRAP. V gave up 8 bases and J gave up 3 bases, with 13 bases separating them.

The chain couples TRBV7-8 to TRBJ1-2; TRBD1 is a possible D gene (5 bases). Germline CDR1 is SGHVS and CDR2 is FQNEAQ. This CDR3 is built from 14 residues. The V end was cut by 2 bases, the J end by 4 bases, with 11 bases between. This CDR3 reads CASSLLPGTYGYTF. CDR3 in DNA: TGTGCCAGCAGCTTACTTCCAGGGACCTATGGCTACACCTTC.

The chain recombines TRBV29-1 with TRBJ1-4, with unresolved D. Germline assignment: CDR1 SQVTM and CDR2 ANQGSEA. Between the trimmed V and J ends, which lost 4 bases and 5 bases, there was a span of 2 bases. CDR3 size: 10 residues. This CDR3 is CSVGNEKLFF. The CDR3 DNA reads TGCAGCGTTGGGAATGAAAAACTGTTTTTT.

This clone was detected only once. The chain uses TRBV27 and TRBJ1-5; 7 positions agree with TRBD1. Trimming removed 8 bases from V and 2 bases from J; junction bases left unmatched: 6. Germline assignment: CDR1 MNHEY and CDR2 SMNVEV (reference sequence). The CDR3 runs 14 residues. CDR3 residues: CASRGQVGNQPQHF. The CDR3 coding sequence is TGTGCCAGCCGCGGACAGGTTGGCAATCAGCCCCAGCATTTT.

The rearrangement uses TRBV5-1 and TRBJ2-7, with a tentative D call TRBD2 (5 bases). The V end lost 4 bases, the J end lost 3 bases, and 5 bases lay between the germline ends. The CDR3 is 11 residues long. Germline V gives CDR1 SGHRS, CDR2 YFSETQ. CDR3 region: CASSEGYEQYF. CDR3 in DNA: TGCGCCAGCAGCGAGGGCTACGAGCAGTACTTC.

As to this clone: Other DNA sequences in this specimen translate into the identical CDR3. The V and J genes are TRBV6-6 and TRBJ2-7; 7 nucleotides agree with TRBD1. This CDR3 has 15 amino acids. Germline lookup yields CDR1 MNHNY and CDR2 SVGAGI (reference sequence). V lost 0 bases and J lost 3; bases outside the gene matches: 5. The CDR3 nucleotides read TGTGCCAGCAGTTACTCGGCAGGGGGAAGCTACGAGCAGTACTTC. Encoded protein: CASSYSAGGSYEQYF.

The sample holds one count of this clone. This chain joins TRBV27 and TRBJ2-2; either TRBD1 or TRBD2 may supply D (5 bases each). This CDR3 is 17 amino acids long. Trimming took 4 bases from V and 0 from J, leaving 15 bases between them. From germline, CDR1 is MNHEY and CDR2 SMNVEV (reference sequence). The CDR3 coding sequence is TGTGCCAGCAGTTCCGTTATTAGAGGGGCGAACACCGGGGAGCTGTTTTTT. The encoded protein is CASSSVIRGANTGELFF.

V and J are TRBV28 and TRBJ1-1; D is unresolved. The CDR3 totals 14 residues. The ends were cut back, 1 base at V and 2 bases at J, with 8 bases in the middle. Germline V gene data show CDR1 as MDHEN and CDR2 as SYDVKM. CDR3 nucleotide sequence: TGTGCCAGCAGTTTATTCCGGGAAAACACTGAAGCTTTCTTT. Its protein is CASSLFRENTEAFF.

This chain links TRBV5-6 with TRBJ1-1; D is possibly TRBD1 (5 bases). The length of the CDR3 is 17 residues. V was pared by 1 base and J by 0 bases, with 16 bases between. Germline loops: CDR1 SGHDT, CDR2 YYEEEE. The CDR3 reads CASSLRGGGAMNTEAFF. The CDR3 DNA sequence: TGTGCCAGCAGCTTGAGAGGCGGGGGAGCTATGAACACTGAAGCTTTCTTT.